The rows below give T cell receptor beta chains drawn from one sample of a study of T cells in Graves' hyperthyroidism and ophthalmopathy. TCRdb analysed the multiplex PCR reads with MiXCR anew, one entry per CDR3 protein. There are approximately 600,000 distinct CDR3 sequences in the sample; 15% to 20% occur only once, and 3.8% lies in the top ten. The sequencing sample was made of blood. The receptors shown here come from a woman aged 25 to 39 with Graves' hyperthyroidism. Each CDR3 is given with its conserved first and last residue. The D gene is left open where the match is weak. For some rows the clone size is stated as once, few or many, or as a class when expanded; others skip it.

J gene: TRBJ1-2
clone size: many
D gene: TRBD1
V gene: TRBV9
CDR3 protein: CASSYLDRGTNYGYTF
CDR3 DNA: TGTGCCAGCAGCTACCTCGACAGGGGAACTAACTATGGCTACACCTTC

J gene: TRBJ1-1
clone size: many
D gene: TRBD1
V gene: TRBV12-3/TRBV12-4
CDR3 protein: CASNLMTGSTEAFF
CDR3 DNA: TGTGCCAGCAACCTCATGACAGGGAGCACTGAAGCTTTCTTT

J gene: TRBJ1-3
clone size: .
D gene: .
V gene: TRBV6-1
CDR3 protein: CASETRSGNTIYF
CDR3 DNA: TGTGCCAGCGAAACGAGGTCTGGAAACACCATATATTTT

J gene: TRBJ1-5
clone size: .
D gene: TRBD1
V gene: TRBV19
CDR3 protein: CASSKPGQVSNQPQHF
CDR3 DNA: TGTGCCAGTAGTAAACCCGGACAGGTTAGCAATCAGCCCCAGCATTTT

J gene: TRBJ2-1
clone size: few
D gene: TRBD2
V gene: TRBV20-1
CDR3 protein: CSARGLGGGVYNEQFF
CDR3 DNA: TGCAGTGCTAGGGGACTGGGCGGGGGTGTCTACAATGAGCAGTTCTTC

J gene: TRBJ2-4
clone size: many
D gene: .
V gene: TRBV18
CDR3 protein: CASSLGGLAKNIQYF
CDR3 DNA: TGTGCCAGCTCACTTGGGGGATTAGCCAAAAACATTCAGTACTTC

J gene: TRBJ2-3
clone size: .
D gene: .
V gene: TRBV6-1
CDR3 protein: CASRPGQPPGTDTQYF
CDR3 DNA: TGTGCCAGCAGGCCCGGACAGCCCCCTGGCACAGATACGCAGTATTTT

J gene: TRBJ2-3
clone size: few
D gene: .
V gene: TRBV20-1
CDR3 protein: CSASNPRASTDTQYF
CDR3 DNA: TGCAGTGCTAGTAATCCCCGAGCTAGCACAGATACGCAGTATTTT

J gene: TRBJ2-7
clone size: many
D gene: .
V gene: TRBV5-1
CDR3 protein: CASSLAQDTFYEQYF
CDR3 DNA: TGCGCCAGCAGCTTGGCCCAGGACACCTTCTACGAGCAGTACTTC

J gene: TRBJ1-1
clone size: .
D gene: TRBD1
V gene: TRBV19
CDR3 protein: CASSMGQGGTEAFF
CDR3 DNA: TGTGCCAGTAGTATGGGACAGGGAGGCACTGAAGCTTTCTTT

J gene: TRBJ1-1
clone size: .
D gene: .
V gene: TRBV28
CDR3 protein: CASSNKPTWQRGEAFF
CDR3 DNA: TGTGCCAGCAGTAATAAACCCACTTGGCAGAGGGGTGAAGCTTTCTTT

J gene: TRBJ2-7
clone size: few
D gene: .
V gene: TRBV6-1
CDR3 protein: CASSEGTGRSAYEQYF
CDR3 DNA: TGTGCCAGCAGTGAAGGTACGGGTAGGTCCGCCTACGAGCAGTACTTC

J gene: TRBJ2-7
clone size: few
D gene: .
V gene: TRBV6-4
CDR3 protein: CASSQAHGPYEQYF
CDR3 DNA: TGTGCCAGCAGCCAAGCCCACGGCCCCTACGAGCAGTACTTC

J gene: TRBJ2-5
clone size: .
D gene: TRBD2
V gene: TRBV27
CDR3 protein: CASSPGLATQETQYF
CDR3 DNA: TGTGCCAGCAGTCCGGGACTAGCGACCCAAGAGACCCAGTACTTC

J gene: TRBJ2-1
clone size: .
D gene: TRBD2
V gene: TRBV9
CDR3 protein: CASSAGDRPGLAGEGNEQFF
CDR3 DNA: TGTGCCAGCAGCGCCGGTGACAGACCGGGACTAGCGGGAGAGGGGAATGAGCAGTTCTTC

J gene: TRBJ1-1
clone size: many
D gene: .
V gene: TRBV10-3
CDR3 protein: CAALEGYYTEAFF
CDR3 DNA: TGTGCCGCCTTGGAAGGTTACTACACTGAAGCTTTCTTT

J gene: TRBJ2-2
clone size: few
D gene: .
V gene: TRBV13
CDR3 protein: CASSFERTGELFF
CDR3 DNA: TGTGCCAGCAGCTTTGAACGAACCGGGGAGCTGTTTTTT

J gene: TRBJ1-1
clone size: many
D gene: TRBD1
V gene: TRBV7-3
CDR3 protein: CASSSQTGVATEAFF
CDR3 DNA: TGTGCCAGCAGTTCACAGACAGGGGTGGCGACTGAAGCTTTCTTT

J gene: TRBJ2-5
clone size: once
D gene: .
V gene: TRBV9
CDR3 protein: CASSPTGYETQYF
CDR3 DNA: TGTGCCAGCAGCCCCACAGGGTATGAGACCCAGTACTTC

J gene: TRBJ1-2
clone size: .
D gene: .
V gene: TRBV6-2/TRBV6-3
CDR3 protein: CASSPGYGYGYTF
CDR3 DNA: TGTGCCAGCAGTCCAGGGTACGGCTATGGCTACACCTTC

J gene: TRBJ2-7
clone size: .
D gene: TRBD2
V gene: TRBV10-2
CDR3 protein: CASRTGPAGVEQYF
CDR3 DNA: TGCGCCAGCAGGACGGGACCAGCGGGAGTCGAGCAGTACTTC

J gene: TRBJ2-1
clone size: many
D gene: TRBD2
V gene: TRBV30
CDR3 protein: CAWSLAGAGEQFF
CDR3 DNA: TGTGCCTGGAGTCTGGCGGGAGCGGGTGAGCAGTTCTTC

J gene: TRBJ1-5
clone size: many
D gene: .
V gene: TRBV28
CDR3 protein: CASIPTSNQPQHF
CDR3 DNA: TGTGCCAGCATTCCCACCAGCAATCAGCCCCAGCATTTT

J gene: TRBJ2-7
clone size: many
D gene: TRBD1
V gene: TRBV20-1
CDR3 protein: CSAREWDRAYEQYF
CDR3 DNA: TGCAGTGCTAGGGAATGGGACAGGGCCTACGAGCAGTACTTC

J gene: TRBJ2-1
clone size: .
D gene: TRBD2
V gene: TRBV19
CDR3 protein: CASSIVSGIVDEQFF
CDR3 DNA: TGTGCCAGTAGTATAGTTAGCGGGATAGTTGATGAGCAGTTCTTC

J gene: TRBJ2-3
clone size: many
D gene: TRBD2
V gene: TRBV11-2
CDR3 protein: CASSTGLAGGTDTQYF
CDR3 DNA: TGTGCCAGCAGCACCGGACTAGCGGGTGGCACAGATACGCAGTATTTT

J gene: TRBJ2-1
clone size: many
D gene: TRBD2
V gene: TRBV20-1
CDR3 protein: CSARDFYLLADNEQFF
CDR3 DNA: TGCAGTGCTAGAGATTTTTACCTCCTAGCGGACAATGAGCAGTTCTTC

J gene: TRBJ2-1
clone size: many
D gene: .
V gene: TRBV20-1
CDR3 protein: CSASRTRNEQFF
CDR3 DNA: TGCAGTGCTAGTAGAACCCGCAATGAGCAGTTCTTC

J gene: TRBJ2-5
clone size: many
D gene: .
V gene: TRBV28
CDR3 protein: CASSSTVIGETQYF
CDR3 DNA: TGTGCCAGCAGTTCGACAGTTATCGGGGAGACCCAGTACTTC

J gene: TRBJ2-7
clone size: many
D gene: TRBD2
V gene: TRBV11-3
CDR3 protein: CASSPSERGQGEQYF
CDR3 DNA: TGTGCCAGCAGCCCCTCGGAGCGGGGCCAAGGCGAGCAGTACTTC

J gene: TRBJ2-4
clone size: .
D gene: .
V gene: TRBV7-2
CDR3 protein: CASSFMGLLGDIQYF
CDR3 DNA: TGTGCCAGCAGCTTTATGGGTCTACTGGGGGACATTCAGTACTTC